The T cell receptor beta chain described here comes from a study of T cell repertoires in cytomegalovirus infection. The table lists this clonotype with a few counts. With 5 bases removed from V and 7 bases from J, the gap between germline ends came to 17 bases. This CDR3 is built from 14 residues. The germline gives CDR1 SGHVT, CDR2 SQSDAQ. TCRdb itself ran the reads through MiXCR, one entry per CDR3 protein. The data show 150,000 to 180,000 distinct CDR3 sequences, 20% to 25% seen once. This clonotype was sampled from a human donor in good health (CMV status not recorded). Some clones in this sample may be carry-over from other donors' samples. Sequenced material: PBMCs. This chain connects TRBV7-4 to TRBJ2-5; tentatively, D is TRBD1 or TRBD2 (5 bases each). CDR3 loop: CASSPQSAGTTQYF. CDR3 DNA sequence: TGTGCCAGCAGCCCCCAGTCGGCAGGGACGACCCAGTACTTC.